This TCR beta chain was observed in a study of human T cells and chemical hapten exposure. At the level of the study: Skin on the upper inner arm, roughly 2 cm by roughly 2 cm in size, was sensitized with 2% DPC. Patients, chiefly female, had alopecia areata, totalis or universalis.

Time point specified: patch test 1, 2 weeks after DPC sensitization. Treatment indicated: therapeutic diphenylcyclopropenone sensitization with weekly scalp DPC. MiXCR, run by TCRdb on the RACE reads, gives a single entry per CDR3 protein. Among 95,000 to 150,000 distinct CDR3 sequences, roughly an eighth were seen once, and the ten largest hold 0.9% to 0.95%. This CDR3 is built from 15 residues. Trimming took off 5 bases at V and 2 bases at J, with 15 bases between the two ends. CDR1 and CDR2 from the germline V gene are SGHAT and FQNNGV. The chain carries TRBV11-2 and TRBJ2-5; perhaps D is TRBD1 or TRBD2 (5 bases each). The starting material was whole blood, obtained in connection with sensitization to the hapten diphenylcyclopropenone (DPC). The TCR sequence derives from a man in his late teens or twenties with alopecia areata. Some clones in this sample may be carry-over from other donors' samples. In nucleotides, the CDR3 is TGTGCCAGCAGCCTCACCGGGACCATACAAGAGACCCAGTACTTC. It codes for CASSLTGTIQETQYF.